Listed here are 3 T cell receptor beta chains from one sample, sequenced in a study of T cells in Graves' hyperthyroidism and ophthalmopathy. Amplification of TCR beta CDR3 regions used RNA as the template. Primed by the HTBI set, a first-round RT-PCR was run on the TCR CDR3. MiXCR, run by TCRdb on the multiplex PCR reads, gives a single entry per CDR3 protein. The repertoire has around 300,000 distinct CDR3 sequences, less than 20% of them found once; the top ten carry under 45%. The sample consisted of blood. These TCRs come from a man aged 45-65 years with Graves' ophthalmopathy.

This chain links TRBV5-1 with TRBJ2-7; 11 bases map to TRBD1. V trimming: 4 bases; J trimming: 9 bases; junction bases outside the gene matches: 9. The V gene's germline CDR1 is SGHRS and CDR2 YFSETQ. There are 14 residues in the CDR3. The CDR3 coding sequence is TGCGCCAGCAGCCCTCGGACAGGGGGCTTTGGGCAGTACTTC. As protein: CASSPRTGGFGQYF. The entire variable domain, with the rest obtained from reference TRBV5-1 and TRBJ2-7, is as follows: KAGVTQTPRYLIKTRGQQVTLSCSPISGHRSVSWYQQTPGQGLQFLFEYFSETQRNKGNFPGRFSGRQFSNSRSEMNVSTLELGDSALYLCASSPRTGGFGQYFGPGTRLTVT.

This clonotype has just a few counts. The chain couples TRBV9 to TRBJ1-1, with D maybe TRBD1 (5 bases). V was trimmed by 4 bases and J by 1 base, leaving 11 bases between them. The CDR3 loop spans 14 amino acids. The germline V gene has CDR1 SGDLS and CDR2 YYNGEE. CDR3 in amino acids: CASSPAGTNTEAFF. The CDR3 region has the DNA TGTGCCAGCAGCCCGGCGGGGACGAACACTGAAGCTTTCTTT.

In its sample, this clonotype was seen many times. V is TRBV11-2 and J is TRBJ2-5; D is perhaps TRBD2 (5 bases). Germline values: CDR1 SGHAT, CDR2 FQNNGV. Trimming cost V 1 base and J 3 bases, with 9 bases left between them. This CDR3 has 14 residues. CDR3 nucleotides: TGTGCCAGCAGCTTAGCGGGATCGGAAGAGACCCAGTACTTC. Residues: CASSLAGSEETQYF.